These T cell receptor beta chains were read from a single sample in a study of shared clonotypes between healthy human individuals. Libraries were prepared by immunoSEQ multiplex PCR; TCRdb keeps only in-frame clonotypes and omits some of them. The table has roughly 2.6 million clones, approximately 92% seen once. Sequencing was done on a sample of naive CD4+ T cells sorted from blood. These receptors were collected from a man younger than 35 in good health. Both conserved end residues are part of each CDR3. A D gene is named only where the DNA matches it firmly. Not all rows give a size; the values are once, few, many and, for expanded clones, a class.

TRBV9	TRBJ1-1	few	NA	CASSPRQNTEAFF	TGTGCCAGCAGCCCCCGACAGAACACTGAAGCTTTCTTT
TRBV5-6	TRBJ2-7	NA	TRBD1	CASRGDRDYEQYF	TGTGCCAGCAGGGGGGACAGGGACTACGAGCAGTACTTC
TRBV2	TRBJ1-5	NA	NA	CASSPQGPYQPQHF	TGTGCCAGCAGTCCTCAGGGGCCCTATCAGCCCCAGCATTTT
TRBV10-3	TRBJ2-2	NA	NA	CAISMGDLLTGELFF	TGTGCCATCTCTATGGGGGACTTACTCACCGGGGAGCTGTTTTTT
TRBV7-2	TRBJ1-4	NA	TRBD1	CASSQRTGRYEKLFF	TGTGCCAGCAGCCAAAGGACAGGGCGGTATGAAAAACTGTTTTTT
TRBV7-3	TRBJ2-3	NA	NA	CASSSQHGLGTDTQYF	TGTGCCAGCAGCTCTCAACATGGACTGGGCACAGATACGCAGTATTTT
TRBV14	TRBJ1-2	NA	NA	CASSQLLGGLDGYTF	TGTGCCAGCAGCCAACTCCTCGGGGGTCTCGATGGCTACACCTTC
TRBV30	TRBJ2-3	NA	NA	CAWNPTGGPTDTQYF	TGTGCCTGGAACCCAACGGGGGGCCCCACAGATACGCAGTATTTT
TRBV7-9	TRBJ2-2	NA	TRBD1	CASSYRQGASPGELFF	TGTGCCAGCAGCTATCGACAGGGGGCTTCACCCGGGGAGCTGTTTTTT
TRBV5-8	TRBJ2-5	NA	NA	CASSSTGSQGLRTQYF	TGTGCCAGCAGCAGTACAGGGTCTCAGGGTCTTAGGACCCAGTACTTC
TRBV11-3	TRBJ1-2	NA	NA	CASSPGAGARYGYTF	TGTGCCAGCAGCCCAGGGGCAGGGGCCCGCTATGGCTACACCTTC
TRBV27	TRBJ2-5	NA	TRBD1	CASSSNRGSGKTQYF	TGTGCCAGCAGTTCCAACAGGGGCAGCGGAAAGACCCAGTACTTC
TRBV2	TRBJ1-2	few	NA	CASSEGGSYGYTF	TGTGCCAGCAGCGAAGGGGGATCCTATGGCTACACCTTC
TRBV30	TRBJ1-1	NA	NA	CAWSDRLNTEAFF	TGTGCCTGGAGTGACAGGCTGAACACTGAAGCTTTCTTT
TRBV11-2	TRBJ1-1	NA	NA	CASSSFGPGRTEAFF	TGTGCCAGCAGCTCATTCGGACCCGGACGTACTGAAGCTTTCTTT
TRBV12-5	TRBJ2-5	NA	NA	CASGLASGFGLETQYF	TGTGCTAGTGGTTTGGCATCAGGGTTTGGGCTAGAGACCCAGTACTTC